This T cell receptor beta chain was found in a study of CD8+CD57+ T cells in acquired aplastic anemia. About the research overall: Average DNA yield from sorted CD4+ and CD8+ cells was approximately 3.2 ug. Study observations and caveats: Patients and controls were found to share 25 to 35 CD8+ CDR3 sequences.

Previously, flow cytometry had revealed CD8+CD57+ cell expansion in the patients chosen for sequencing. Patients were treatment-naive when blood was sampled. Profiling that covered TCR beta VDJ and CDR3 relied on genomic DNA as its template. MiXCR, run by TCRdb on the reads, gives a single entry per CDR3 protein. The repertoire holds approximately 300,000 distinct CDR3 sequences, with approximately 57% as singletons. Many counts were recorded for this clonotype. What it binds is unknown. The CDR3 covers 13 residues. Trimming cost V 3 bases and J 4 bases, with 7 bases left between them. Per germline, CDR1 SGHTA and CDR2 FQGNSA.

The V call is TRBV7-2, the J call TRBJ2-1; no reliable D call. The sample comprised sorted CD4+, CD8+, or CD8+CD57+ T cells (not recorded which) from PBMCs. This clonotype originated in a human donor with aplastic anemia. The CDR3 coding sequence is TGTGCCAGCAGCTTTCGTCCTTACAATGAGCAGTTCTTC. This gives the protein CASSFRPYNEQFF. Full variable domain (remainder filled in from reference TRBV7-2 and TRBJ2-1): GAGVSQSPSNKVTEKGKDVELRCDPISGHTALYWYRQSLGQGLEFLIYFQGNSAPDKSGLPSDRFSAERTGGSVSTLTIQRTQQEDSAVYLCASSFRPYNEQFFGPGTRLTVL.